Here is one T cell receptor beta chain with its context. The source of the sample is a study of Ad26.COV2.S vaccination and SARS-CoV-2 variants. The treatment here: around 19 received Ad26.COV2.S at low or high dose, single or two shots; about five received placebo; per-sample allocation not given. Sampling was performed 63 days after the first vaccine or placebo injection. TCRdb's table, derived via immunoSEQ multiplex PCR, lists solely in-frame clones and lacks some. Of around 320,000 clones in the sample, roughly 84% were seen once. The CDR3 totals 12 residues. CDR1 is MNHEY, CDR2 SMNVEV, per germline (reference sequence). Trimming removed 3 bases at V and 5 bases at J, with 4 bases between.

The sample in question was peripheral blood, obtained in a trial of Ad26.COV2.S vaccine versus placebo. V usage is TRBV27 and J usage is TRBJ2-2; no clear D gene. The receptor was isolated from a person aged 18-60 years who received the Ad26.COV2.S COVID-19 vaccine or a placebo. CDR3 nucleotide sequence: TGTGCCAGCAGTTTTATTACCGGGGAGCTGTTTTTT. It yields the protein CASSFITGELFF.